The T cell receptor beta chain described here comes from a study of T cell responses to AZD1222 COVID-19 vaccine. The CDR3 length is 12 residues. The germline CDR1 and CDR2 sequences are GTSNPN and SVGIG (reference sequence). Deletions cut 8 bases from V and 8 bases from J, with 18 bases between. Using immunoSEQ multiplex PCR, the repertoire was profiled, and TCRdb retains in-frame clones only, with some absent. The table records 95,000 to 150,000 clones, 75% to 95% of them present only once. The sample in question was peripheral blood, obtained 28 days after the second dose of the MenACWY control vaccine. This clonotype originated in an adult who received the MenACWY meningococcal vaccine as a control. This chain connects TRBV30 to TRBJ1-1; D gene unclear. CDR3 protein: CAPTRGGPEAFF. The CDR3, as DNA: TGTGCCCCGACGAGAGGAGGTCCAGAAGCTTTCTTT.